Listed below are T cell receptor beta chains from one sample, sequenced in a study of control samples from healthy donors and cancer patients. Clones were read by immunoSEQ multiplex PCR, and TCRdb kept only the in-frame ones, dropping some. This sample carries 100,000 to 150,000 clones, roughly 84% of them seen once, and the ten largest clones take about 8.7%. The material sequenced was blood. The receptors come from a man between 40 and 49 years old in good health. CDR3s include the opening cysteine and the closing phenylalanine or tryptophan. The D gene is left open where the match is weak. For some rows the clone size is stated as once, few or many, or as a class when expanded; others skip it.

clone_size j_call d_call v_call cdr3_aa cdr3_nt
- TRBJ1-3 - TRBV6-5 CASSRGVAGNTIYF TGTGCCAGCAGCCGCGGAGTAGCTGGAAACACCATATATTTT
- TRBJ2-3 - TRBV24-1 CATRDYRTDTQYF TGTGCCACCAGAGACTACCGTACAGATACGCAGTATTTT
once TRBJ2-7 TRBD2 TRBV6-5 CASSSPPGLAYEQYF TGTGCCAGCAGTTCCCCTCCGGGACTAGCCTACGAGCAGTACTTC
- TRBJ1-1 - TRBV19 CASSRDNTEAFF TGTGCCAGTAGTCGGGACAACACTGAAGCTTTCTTT
- TRBJ1-1 - TRBV11-3 CASSQGGLLGAEAFF TGTGCCAGCAGCCAAGGTGGGCTACTAGGGGCTGAAGCTTTCTTT
- TRBJ1-1 - TRBV9 CASSAEGTEAFF TGTGCCAGCAGCGCCGAGGGCACTGAAGCTTTCTTT
- TRBJ2-2 - TRBV4-1 CASSQDKEGGELFF TGCGCCAGCAGCCAAGATAAGGAGGGCGGGGAGCTGTTTTTT
few TRBJ2-7 - TRBV7-2 CASSLTAGLSSYEQYF TGTGCCAGCAGCTTAACTGCGGGACTTAGCTCCTACGAGCAGTACTTC
- TRBJ1-2 - TRBV18 CASSPQESSYGYTF TGTGCCAGCTCACCACAGGAGAGTAGCTATGGCTACACCTTC
- TRBJ2-3 - TRBV18 CASSPLNTDTQYF TGTGCCAGCTCACCCCTTAACACAGATACGCAGTATTTT
- TRBJ2-1 TRBD1 TRBV11-2 CASSSDRNNEQFF TGTGCCAGCAGCTCGGACAGGAACAATGAGCAGTTCTTC
- TRBJ2-7 - TRBV25-1 CASSDSSVPSDEQYF TGTGCCAGCAGTGATAGTTCAGTCCCGTCGGACGAGCAGTACTTC
- TRBJ1-1 - TRBV2 CASSEGSYTEAFF TGTGCCAGCAGCGAGGGTTCCTACACTGAAGCTTTCTTT
- TRBJ2-5 - TRBV10-3 CAISESPPSETQYF TGTGCCATCAGTGAGTCACCTCCTTCGGAGACCCAGTACTTC
- TRBJ1-1 TRBD1 TRBV7-8 CASSPRGVNTEAFF TGTGCCAGCAGCCCCAGGGGGGTGAACACTGAAGCTTTCTTT
- TRBJ2-3 - TRBV5-1 CASSQSQGGTDTQYF TGCGCCAGCAGCCAATCACAGGGAGGCACAGATACGCAGTATTTT
- TRBJ1-4 - TRBV7-9 CASSLVAATNEKLFF TGTGCCAGCAGCTTGGTGGCGGCAACTAATGAAAAACTGTTTTTT
- TRBJ1-6 - TRBV27 CASSGTVDNSPLHF TGTGCCAGCAGTGGGACCGTCGATAATTCACCCCTCCACTTT
few TRBJ2-3 - TRBV2 CASRNRGWGTDTQYF TGTGCCAGCAGGAATAGGGGCTGGGGCACAGATACGCAGTATTTT
- TRBJ2-2 - TRBV18 CASSLSVNTGELFF TGTGCCAGCTCACTGTCAGTAAACACCGGGGAGCTGTTTTTT
- TRBJ1-1 TRBD1 TRBV6-5 CASSTGQKYTEAFF TGTGCCAGCAGTACGGGACAGAAGTACACTGAAGCTTTCTTT
- TRBJ2-7 - TRBV4-3 CASSQEGVSSYEQYF TGCGCCAGCAGCCAAGAGGGGGTGAGCTCCTACGAGCAGTACTTC
- TRBJ1-1 - TRBV25-1 CASSETLGPMNTEAFF TGTGCCAGCAGTGAAACCTTGGGGCCCATGAACACTGAAGCTTTCTTT
- TRBJ2-1 - TRBV6-5 CASRLGGDEQFF TGTGCCAGCAGGCTCGGGGGCGATGAGCAGTTCTTC
- TRBJ1-1 - TRBV6-2/TRBV6-3 CASSAPEWVTEAFF TGTGCCAGCAGTGCGCCTGAGTGGGTCACTGAAGCTTTCTTT
- TRBJ2-1 - TRBV7-3 CASSLVRDNEQFF TGTGCCAGCAGCTTAGTTCGGGACAATGAGCAGTTCTTC
- TRBJ2-3 - TRBV7-2 CASSLVGFTDTQYF TGTGCCAGCAGCTTAGTTGGCTTCACAGATACGCAGTATTTT
- TRBJ1-5 - TRBV7-9 CASSLRDLDGDQPQHF TGTGCCAGCAGCCTACGAGACTTGGACGGAGATCAGCCCCAGCATTTT
- TRBJ1-1 TRBD1 TRBV27 CASRGQGIAEAFF TGTGCCAGCAGGGGACAGGGGATCGCTGAAGCTTTCTTT
- TRBJ1-4 - TRBV10-3 CAISESGDRRKKLFF TGTGCCATCAGTGAGTCGGGGGATCGGCGGAAAAAACTGTTTTTT
- TRBJ2-3 TRBD2 TRBV6-6 CASSPGTSGTDTQYF TGTGCCAGCAGCCCCGGGACTAGCGGCACAGATACGCAGTATTTT
few TRBJ1-4 - TRBV4-3 CASSLLRDNEKLFF TGCGCCAGCAGCTTACTCCGGGATAATGAAAAACTGTTTTTT
once TRBJ1-2 - TRBV24-1 CATSEQGRRYGYTF TGTGCCACCAGTGAGCAGGGAAGGCGCTATGGCTACACCTTC
once TRBJ2-3 - TRBV18 CASSQIQNTDTQYF TGTGCCAGCTCACAGATACAAAACACAGATACGCAGTATTTT
- TRBJ2-1 - TRBV5-8 CASSLFADVAYNEQFF TGTGCCAGCAGCTTGTTTGCGGACGTCGCCTACAATGAGCAGTTCTTC
- TRBJ2-3 - TRBV9 CASSYTGGHTDTQYF TGTGCCAGCAGTTATACCGGGGGACACACAGATACGCAGTATTTT
- TRBJ2-3 - TRBV9 CASSVTQDTQYF TGTGCCAGCAGCGTAACACAAGATACGCAGTATTTT
- TRBJ1-2 - TRBV24-1 CATLTRGIVSYTF TGTGCCACCCTTACCAGGGGAATTGTAAGCTACACCTTC
- TRBJ2-5 - TRBV29-1 CSVEHPRQETQYF TGCAGCGTTGAACACCCCAGACAAGAGACCCAGTACTTC
- TRBJ2-4 - TRBV24-1 CATSDTGVAKNIQYF TGTGCCACCAGTGATACGGGGGTGGCCAAAAACATTCAGTACTTC
- TRBJ2-2 - TRBV11-3 CASSLVYNTGELFF TGTGCCAGCAGCTTAGTTTATAACACCGGGGAGCTGTTTTTT
once TRBJ1-4 - TRBV5-8 CASSSIPRTAGPTNEKLFF TGTGCCAGCAGCTCGATCCCACGGACAGCAGGTCCAACTAATGAAAAACTGTTTTTT
- TRBJ2-3 - TRBV25-1 CASSDDRYTDTQYF TGTGCCAGCAGTGACGACAGATACACAGATACGCAGTATTTT
- TRBJ2-4 TRBD2 TRBV11-3 CASSFLTSGGSAKNIQYF TGTGCCAGCAGCTTCCTGACTAGCGGGGGTTCGGCCAAAAACATTCAGTACTTC
- TRBJ2-5 - TRBV5-1 CASSLAPGRQETQYF TGCGCCAGCAGCTTGGCCCCAGGACGACAAGAGACCCAGTACTTC
- TRBJ2-5 - TRBV7-8 CASSFSASFNWETQYF TGTGCCAGCAGCTTTAGCGCCTCGTTTAATTGGGAGACCCAGTACTTC
- TRBJ1-1 - TRBV3-1/TRBV3-2 CASSQGGGQEAFF TGTGCCAGCAGCCAAGGAGGAGGGCAGGAAGCTTTCTTT
- TRBJ1-4 - TRBV24-1 CATSDGTVMGEKLFF TGTGCCACCAGTGACGGGACTGTGATGGGTGAAAAACTGTTTTTT
few TRBJ1-3 - TRBV7-9 CASSLGRSGNTIYF TGTGCCAGCAGCTTAGGGAGATCTGGAAACACCATATATTTT
- TRBJ1-1 - TRBV5-1 CASSWDGREAFF TGCGCCAGCAGCTGGGACGGCCGTGAAGCTTTCTTT
- TRBJ2-3 TRBD1 TRBV30 CAWGQGAVGTDTQYF TGTGCCTGGGGACAGGGGGCTGTTGGCACAGATACGCAGTATTTT
- TRBJ1-3 - TRBV12-5 CASGLGTVTNTIYF TGTGCTAGTGGTTTGGGGACAGTAACGAACACCATATATTTT
- TRBJ1-5 - TRBV5-1 CASSADRSLSNQPQHF TGCGCCAGCAGCGCAGACAGGAGCCTTAGCAATCAGCCCCAGCATTTT
- TRBJ2-6 TRBD2 TRBV7-9 CASSPHPGRASGANVLTF TGTGCCAGCAGCCCCCACCCGGGGAGGGCCTCTGGGGCCAACGTCCTGACTTTC
- TRBJ2-3 - TRBV6-5 CASSYLTGGRRDTQYF TGTGCCAGCAGTTACCTTACCGGCGGCAGACGTGATACGCAGTATTTT
- TRBJ2-5 TRBD1 TRBV7-3 CATSGQFRETQYF TGTGCCACCTCGGGACAGTTTAGGGAGACCCAGTACTTC
once TRBJ1-1 - TRBV15 CATSRDPQGLNTEAFF TGTGCCACCAGCAGAGATCCACAGGGCCTGAACACTGAAGCTTTCTTT